The subject of this entry is one T cell receptor (beta chain). CDR3 size: 13 residues. Trimming removed 5 bases from V and 4 bases from J, with 11 bases in between. Germline values: CDR1 SEHNR, CDR2 FQNEAQ (reference sequence). It was with 60 Vbeta and 13 Jbeta primers that the PCR ran. Method: immunoSEQ multiplex PCR; TCRdb's copy keeps in-frame clones and lacks some. This table has around 200,000 clones, over 70% appearing once. The data were obtained in a study of cytomegalovirus exposure and HLA in healthy donors. Study overall: Drawn from HLA-typed donors, 80 million to 100 million unique TCRs were held in an early data release.

J is TRBJ1-2 and V is TRBV7-9, with D possibly matching TRBD1 (5 bases). What was sequenced was PBMCs. This clonotype originated in a woman aged 60 to 75 in good health and CMV-seropositive. This CDR3 reads CASSVRDFYGYTF. Written as DNA, the CDR3 is TGTGCCAGCAGCGTCAGGGATTTCTATGGCTACACCTTC. The whole variable domain, filled in from reference TRBV7-9 and TRBJ1-2, reads DTGVSQNPRHKITKRGQNVTFRCDPISEHNRLYWYRQTLGQGPEFLTYFQNEAQLEKSRLLSDRFSAERPKGSFSTLEIQRTEQGDSAMYLCASSVRDFYGYTFGSGTRLTVV.